The rows below give T cell receptor beta chains drawn from one sample of a study of sequential checkpoint blockade in melanoma. Profiled with immunoSEQ multiplex PCR; TCRdb holds only in-frame clones, not every one. The data contain hundreds of clones, over 10% of them singletons. Sequences were derived from tumor tissue (inferred from file names), sampled from a patient given nivolumab and ipilimumab in sequence. The receptors come from a human donor with melanoma. The CDR3 runs from the conserved cysteine through the conserved F or W. Each record gives: V gene, clone size, CDR3 length, J gene, D gene, CDR3 DNA, CDR3 protein. The D gene is left open where the match is weak. Part of the rows lack a size; the others show once, few, many or a class for expanded clones.

TRBV11-3,medium-sized,14,TRBJ2-5,.,TGTGCCAGCAGTCAGGGCCCTGGGAAGGAGACCCAGTACTTC,CASSQGPGKETQYF
TRBV19,.,14,TRBJ2-5,.,TGTGCCAGTAGTATAGGAGGAGAAGGGAAGACCCAGTACTTC,CASSIGGEGKTQYF
TRBV5-1,.,14,TRBJ1-1,TRBD1,TGCGCCAGCAGCTTTCGAGGGACAGGTACTGAAGCTTTCTTT,CASSFRGTGTEAFF
TRBV11-3,medium-sized,17,TRBJ1-1,TRBD1,TGTGCCAGCAGCTTAGGCCTAAGGGGGCGGCGGAACACTGAAGCTTTCTTT,CASSLGLRGRRNTEAFF
TRBV9,few,12,TRBJ1-5,.,TGTGCCAGCAGGGAGGGGATGGGGCCCCAGCATTTT,CASREGMGPQHF
TRBV9,many,14,TRBJ1-2,.,TGTGCCAGCAGCCGAGGGGTCCCGAGGGATGGCTACACCTTC,CASSRGVPRDGYTF
TRBV11-3,medium-sized,16,TRBJ2-5,.,TGTGCCAGCAGCTTAAACATGGTGGGACTTAGCGGACGAAAGTACTTC,CASSLNMVGLSGRKYF
TRBV5-1,.,14,TRBJ2-7,.,TGCGCCAGCAGCTTCACGACCTCCCTTTACGAGCAGTACTTC,CASSFTTSLYEQYF
TRBV11-3,many,15,TRBJ2-1,.,TGTGCCAGCAGCGACGACGGGACGGCAGTTAATGAGCAGTTCTTC,CASSDDGTAVNEQFF
TRBV6-1,hyperexpanded,13,TRBJ1-1,.,TGTGCCAGCAGTGAAGGGAGTCGAACTGAAGCTTTCTTT,CASSEGSRTEAFF
TRBV6-8,medium-sized,13,TRBJ1-2,.,TGTGCCAGCAGTTACAAGGGGGGCGGCGGCTACACCTTC,CASSYKGGGGYTF
TRBV19,once,12,TRBJ1-5,.,TGTGCCAGTAGAGAGAGCAATCAGCCCCAGCATTTT,CASRESNQPQHF
TRBV19,few,13,TRBJ2-7,.,TGTGCCAGTAGTATAAGGGGCGAGGACGAGCAGTACTTC,CASSIRGEDEQYF
TRBV11-3,medium-sized,16,TRBJ1-1,TRBD1,TGTGCCAGCAGCTTCTACGGGACAGGGAAGGACACTGAAGCTTTCTTT,CASSFYGTGKDTEAFF
TRBV19,.,21,TRBJ2-6,TRBD1,TGTGCCAGTAGTTCCTACCGGTGGGACAGGGGGCGCAGGTCTGGGGCCAACGTCCTGACTTTC,CASSSYRWDRGRRSGANVLTF
TRBV12-5,large,18,TRBJ2-1,TRBD2,TGTGCTAGTGGTTTGAGGCCTAGCGGGGGGAATTCCTACAATGAGCAGTTCTTC,CASGLRPSGGNSYNEQFF
TRBV11-3,medium-sized,14,TRBJ2-7,TRBD2,TGTGCCAGCAGCTTTGCCGGGGGGTCCTACGAGCAGTACTTC,CASSFAGGSYEQYF
TRBV11-3,medium-sized,15,TRBJ2-1,TRBD2,TGTGCCAGCAGATCTCCGGGACTAGGTTTTGGTGAGCAGTTCTTC,CASRSPGLGFGEQFF
TRBV11-3,medium-sized,14,TRBJ2-5,TRBD2,TGTGCCAGCAGCTTCTTTAGCGGGGTAGTGACCCAGTACTTC,CASSFFSGVVTQYF
TRBV9,few,15,TRBJ2-3,.,TGTGCCAGCAGCAAATCCGGGACCACCACAGATACGCAGTATTTT,CASSKSGTTTDTQYF
TRBV11-3,few,18,TRBJ2-1,.,TGTGCCAGCAGCTTACGCGGCCCTTCGAGTGGGTCCTACAATGAGCAGTTCTTC,CASSLRGPSSGSYNEQFF
TRBV18,.,16,TRBJ2-3,TRBD1,TGTGCCAGCTCACTCGGACAGGGAGGCAGCACAGATACGCAGTATTTT,CASSLGQGGSTDTQYF
TRBV11-3,medium-sized,15,TRBJ2-3,.,TGTGCCAGCAGCTGGGGGTCGGGGGCTGGAGATACGCAGTATTTT,CASSWGSGAGDTQYF
TRBV11-3,large,15,TRBJ2-7,.,TGTGCCAGCAGCCTCGGCCCCGGGGTCTCCTACGAGCAGTACTTC,CASSLGPGVSYEQYF
TRBV28,medium-sized,16,TRBJ2-7,.,TGTGCCAGCAGTTTAGGGGGACACACAGCCTCCTACGAGCAGTACTTC,CASSLGGHTASYEQYF
TRBV5-1,.,15,TRBJ1-1,.,TGCGCCAGCAGCTTGGGAGGGCCCGTGAACACTGAAGCTTTCTTT,CASSLGGPVNTEAFF
TRBV28,.,22,TRBJ1-5,.,TGTGCCAGCAGTTTCCTGGGTGATGGGAAGGGGTCTATATGGTATAGCAATCAGCCCCAGCATTTT,CASSFLGDGKGSIWYSNQPQHF
TRBV18,.,22,TRBJ2-7,.,TGTGCCAGCTCACCACTGATCCCCGTCGGACAGGGCCTGATGGAAGCGGGGACGATAAACCACTTC,CASSPLIPVGQGLMEAGTINHF
TRBV19,large,13,TRBJ2-3,.,TGTGCCAGTAGCGGGCTAGCCAGCGATACGCAGTATTTT,CASSGLASDTQYF
TRBV6-8,few,17,TRBJ1-1,TRBD1,TGTGCCAGCAGACAGGACAGGGGGGGACGAAACGACGCTGAAGCTTTCTTT,CASRQDRGGRNDAEAFF
TRBV1,.,15,TRBJ2-1,.,TGCGCCAGCAGCCAAGGCGGGGGGGTTAGCCATGAGCAGTTCTTC,CASSQGGGVSHEQFF
TRBV6-8,medium-sized,16,TRBJ2-3,TRBD1,TGTGCCAGCAGTATCCGACAGGGCCTCCCCACAGATACGCAGTATTTT,CASSIRQGLPTDTQYF
TRBV9,few,13,TRBJ2-5,.,TGTGCCAGCAGTGAGGACTACCAAGAGACCCAGTACTTC,CASSEDYQETQYF
TRBV19,.,12,TRBJ1-2,.,TGTGCCAGTAGTATCCAGAACTATGGCTACACCTTC,CASSIQNYGYTF
TRBV15,few,14,TRBJ1-2,.,TGTGCCACCAGCAACAGGGTATCGGGCTATGGCTACACCTTC,CATSNRVSGYGYTF
TRBV11-3,medium-sized,17,TRBJ1-6,.,TGTGCCAGCAGCTTCGCCGGCGTGGCAGACTATAATTCACCCCTCCACTTT,CASSFAGVADYNSPLHF
TRBV5-1,.,17,TRBJ2-5,.,TGCGCCAGCAGCTTGGCCACCACCGGACGGGGTAAAGAGACCCAGTACTTC,CASSLATTGRGKETQYF
TRBV19,few,17,TRBJ2-1,.,TGTGCCAGTAGTATAGGTAGCGGCGAAGTCTCCTACAATGAGCAGTTCTTC,CASSIGSGEVSYNEQFF
TRBV11-3,medium-sized,16,TRBJ2-5,TRBD2,TGTGCCAGCAGCCCTGTGGGAGGGGATAGTAGCGAGACCCAGTACTTC,CASSPVGGDSSETQYF
TRBV11-3,medium-sized,15,TRBJ2-5,TRBD2,TGTGCCAGCAGCTTGGTAGCGGGGGGGGGAGAGACCCAGTACTTC,CASSLVAGGGETQYF
TRBV6-8,few,12,TRBJ2-4,.,TGTGCCAGCATGGGGGGTCTGGGGGTTCAGTACTTC,CASMGGLGVQYF
TRBV11-3,large,15,TRBJ2-1,.,TGTGCCAGCAGCTTAGAGGGCTTAGGATCAATTGAGCAGTTCTTC,CASSLEGLGSIEQFF
TRBV4-1,medium-sized,19,TRBJ2-4,TRBD2,TGCGCCAGCAGCCAGATACTAGCGGGGGGCAGAAATAGCAAAAACATTCAGTACTTC,CASSQILAGGRNSKNIQYF
TRBV11-3,medium-sized,15,TRBJ1-6,TRBD1,TGTGCCAGCAGTCGGTGGACAGGGGGAGAATCACCCCTCCACTTT,CASSRWTGGESPLHF
TRBV9,few,15,TRBJ2-1,TRBD2,TGTGCCAGCAGCATCACTAGCGGCACCTACAATGAGCAGTTCTTC,CASSITSGTYNEQFF
TRBV11-3,medium-sized,17,TRBJ2-2,.,TGTGCCAGCAGCTTAAACCCACCGCGAATAGGGACCGGGGAGCTGTTTTTT,CASSLNPPRIGTGELFF
TRBV5-1,.,14,TRBJ2-1,TRBD2,TGCGCCAGCTCCATGGGGGGGAAGGACAATGAGCAGTTCTTC,CASSMGGKDNEQFF
TRBV19,once,12,TRBJ1-5,.,TGTGCCAGTAGAAGTAGCAATCAGCCCCAGCATTTT,CASRSSNQPQHF
TRBV28,.,15,TRBJ2-7,.,TGTGCCAGCAGCCTGCTAGGCGGGGATCTCTACGAGCAGTACTTC,CASSLLGGDLYEQYF
TRBV10-2,few,17,TRBJ2-1,TRBD2,TGCGCCGCTTCCGGGACTAGCGGGGTGGAAAGGTACAATGAGCAGTTCTTC,CAASGTSGVERYNEQFF